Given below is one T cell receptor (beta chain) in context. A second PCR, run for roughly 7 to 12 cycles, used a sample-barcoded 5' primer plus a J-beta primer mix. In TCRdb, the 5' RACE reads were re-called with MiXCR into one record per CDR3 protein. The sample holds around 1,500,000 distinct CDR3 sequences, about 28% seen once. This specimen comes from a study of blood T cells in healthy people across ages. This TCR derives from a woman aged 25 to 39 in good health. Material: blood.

CDR3 protein: CASSFTTGIGTEAFF. CDR3 bases: TGTGCCAGCAGCTTTACGACAGGTATTGGCACTGAAGCTTTCTTT. The chain employs TRBV7-2 and TRBJ1-1, with TRBD1 as a possible D gene (6 bases). The CDR3 is made up of 15 amino acids. CDR1 is SGHTA, CDR2 FQGNSA, per germline. V was trimmed by 3 bases and J by 4 bases, leaving 15 bases between them. The variable domain in full, completed from reference TRBV7-2 and TRBJ1-1, reads GAGVSQSPSNKVTEKGKDVELRCDPISGHTALYWYRQSLGQGLEFLIYFQGNSAPDKSGLPSDRFSAERTGGSVSTLTIQRTQQEDSAVYLCASSFTTGIGTEAFFGQGTRLTVV.